The clone carrying this T cell receptor (beta chain) was counted a single time. The antigen remains undetermined. The sample comes from a study of PD-1 blockade in classical Hodgkin lymphoma. Study conclusions and caveats: Reported findings placed baseline TCR diversity lower in newly diagnosed patients (compared with healthy donors).

Sequenced by immunoSEQ multiplex PCR; TCRdb stores in-frame clones only, minus some. The repertoire includes some 70,000 clones, about 93% of them detected once, and about 2.5% sits in the top ten. Time point indicated: newly diagnosed, previously untreated cHL patient sample. The sequenced sample was peripheral blood mononuclear cells (PBMCs). The sequence was collected from a human donor with classical Hodgkin lymphoma.

The CDR3 here is CASSLEEGLGTNEKLFF. DNA of the CDR3: TGCGCCAGCAGTTTAGAGGAGGGTCTGGGAACTAATGAAAAACTGTTTTTT. This rearrangement joins TRBV23-1 to TRBJ1-4; no definite D call. TRBV23-1 is an ORF; its function is uncertain. Between the trimmed V and J ends, which lost 5 bases and 1 base, there was a span of 17 bases. This CDR3 region has 17 residues.